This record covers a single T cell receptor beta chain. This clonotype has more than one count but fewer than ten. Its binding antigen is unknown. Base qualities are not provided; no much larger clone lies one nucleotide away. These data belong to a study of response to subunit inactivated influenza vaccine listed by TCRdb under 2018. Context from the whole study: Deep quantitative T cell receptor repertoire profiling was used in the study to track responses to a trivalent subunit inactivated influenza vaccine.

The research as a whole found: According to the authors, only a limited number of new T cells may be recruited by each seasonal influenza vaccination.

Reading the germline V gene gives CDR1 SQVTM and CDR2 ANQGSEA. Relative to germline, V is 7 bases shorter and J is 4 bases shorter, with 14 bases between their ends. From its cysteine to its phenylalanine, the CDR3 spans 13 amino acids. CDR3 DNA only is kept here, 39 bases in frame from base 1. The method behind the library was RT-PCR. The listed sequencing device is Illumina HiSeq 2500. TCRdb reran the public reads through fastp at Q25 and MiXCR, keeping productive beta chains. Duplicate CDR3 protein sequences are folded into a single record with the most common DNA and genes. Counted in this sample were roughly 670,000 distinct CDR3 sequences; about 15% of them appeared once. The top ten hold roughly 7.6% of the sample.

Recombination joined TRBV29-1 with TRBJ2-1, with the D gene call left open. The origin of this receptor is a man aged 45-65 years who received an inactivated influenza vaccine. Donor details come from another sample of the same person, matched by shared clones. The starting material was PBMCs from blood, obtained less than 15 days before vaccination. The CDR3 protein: CSASSDTYNEQFF. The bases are TGCAGCGCCTCCAGCGACACGTACAATGAGCAGTTCTTC.